These 2 T cell receptor beta chains originate from one sample sequenced in a study of CD8 T cells in Susac syndrome. Random hexamers primed reverse transcription of about 0.5 to 1 ug RNA. TCRdb passed the immunoSEQ multiplex PCR reads through MiXCR, listing each CDR3 protein once. The sample shows 250,000 to 300,000 distinct CDR3 sequences, roughly 85% of them seen only once. Material: CD8+ T cells from PBMCs. These receptors were taken from a human donor with multiple sclerosis.

V is TRBV5-5 and J is TRBJ2-3, with D unresolved. Germline V gene data show CDR1 as SGHKS and CDR2 as YYEKEE (reference sequence). Trimming pared 4 bases from V and 6 bases from J, leaving 9 bases between. The CDR3 covers 12 residues. The CDR3 protein is CASSPSVDTQYF. The CDR3 coding sequence is TGTGCCAGCAGCCCCTCTGTTGATACGCAGTATTTT. Complete variable domain (other parts from reference TRBV5-5 and TRBJ2-3): DAGVTQSPTHLIKTRGQQVTLRCSPISGHKSVSWYQQVLGQGPQFIFQYYEKEERGRGNFPDRFSARQFPNYSSELNVNALLLGDSALYLCASSPSVDTQYFGPGTRLTVL.

Only a few counts were recorded for this clonotype. V usage is TRBV2 and J usage is TRBJ2-5; D is perhaps TRBD1 or TRBD2 (5 bases each). Germline lookup yields CDR1 SNHLY and CDR2 FYNNEI. The CDR3 covers 14 residues. V was shortened by 4 bases and J by 2 bases, with 11 bases between the two germline ends. For the CDR3, the DNA is TGTGCCAGCAGTGTCGGGGCAGGTCAAGAGACCCAGTACTTC. Its translation: CASSVGAGQETQYF. The whole variable domain, filled in from reference TRBV2 and TRBJ2-5, reads EPEVTQTPSHQVTQMGQEVILRCVPISNHLYFYWYRQILGQKVEFLVSFYNNEISEKSEIFDDQFSVERPDGSNFTLKIRSTKLEDSAMYFCASSVGAGQETQYFGPGTRLLVL.